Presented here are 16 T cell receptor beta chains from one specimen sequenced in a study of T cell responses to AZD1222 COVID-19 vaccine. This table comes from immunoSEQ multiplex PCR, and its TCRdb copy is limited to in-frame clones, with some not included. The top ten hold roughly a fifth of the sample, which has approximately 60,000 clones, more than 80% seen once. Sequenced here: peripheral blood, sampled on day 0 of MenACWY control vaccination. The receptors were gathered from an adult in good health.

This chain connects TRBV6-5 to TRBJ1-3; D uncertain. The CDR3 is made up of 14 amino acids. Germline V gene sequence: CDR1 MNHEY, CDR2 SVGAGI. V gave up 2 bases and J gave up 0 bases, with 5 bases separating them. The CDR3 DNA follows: TGTGCCAGCAGTTACGAGAGCTCTGGAAACACCATATATTTT. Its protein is CASSYESSGNTIYF.

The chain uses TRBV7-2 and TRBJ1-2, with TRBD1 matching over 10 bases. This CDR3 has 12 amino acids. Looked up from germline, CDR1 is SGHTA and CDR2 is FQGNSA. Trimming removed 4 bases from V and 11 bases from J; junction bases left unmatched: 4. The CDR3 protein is CASSSRTGGYTF. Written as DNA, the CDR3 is TGTGCCAGCAGCTCTCGGACAGGGGGATACACCTTC.

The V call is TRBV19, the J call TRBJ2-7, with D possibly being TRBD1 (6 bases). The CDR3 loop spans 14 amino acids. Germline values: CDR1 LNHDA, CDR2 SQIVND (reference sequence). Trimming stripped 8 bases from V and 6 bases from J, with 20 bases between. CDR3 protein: CASSYAGTPSEQYF. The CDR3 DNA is TGTGCCAGTTCCTATGCCGGGACACCCTCCGAGCAGTACTTC.

The DNA for the CDR3 is TGTGCCAGCTCAAAAGGCCCTTCACAGGGCACAGATACGCAGTATTTT. It is translated as CASSKGPSQGTDTQYF. The rearrangement uses TRBV27 and TRBJ2-3; a weak D match, TRBD1 (5 bases). From germline, CDR1 is MNHEY and CDR2 SMNVEV (reference sequence). V lost 8 bases, J lost 1 base, and 19 bases lay in between. This CDR3 contains 16 residues.

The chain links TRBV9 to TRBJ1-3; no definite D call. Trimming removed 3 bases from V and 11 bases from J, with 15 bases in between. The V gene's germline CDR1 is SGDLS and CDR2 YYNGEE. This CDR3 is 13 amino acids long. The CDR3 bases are TGTGCCAGCAGCGGCGGAAACAGAGGGCCCATATATTTT. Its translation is CASSGGNRGPIYF.

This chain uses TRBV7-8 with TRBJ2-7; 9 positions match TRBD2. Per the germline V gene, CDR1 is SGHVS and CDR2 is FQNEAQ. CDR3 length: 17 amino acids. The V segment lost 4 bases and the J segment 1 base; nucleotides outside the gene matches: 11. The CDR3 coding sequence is TGTGCCAGCAGCTCCGCCCCCCTAGCGGGAAAATCCTACGAGCAGTACTTC. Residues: CASSSAPLAGKSYEQYF.

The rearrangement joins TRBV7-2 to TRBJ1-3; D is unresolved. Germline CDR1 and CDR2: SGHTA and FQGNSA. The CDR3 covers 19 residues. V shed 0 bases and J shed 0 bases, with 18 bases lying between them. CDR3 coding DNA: TGTGCCAGCAGCTTAGCGGTCGGGTACCTACCTTCCTCTGGAAACACCATATATTTT. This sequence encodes CASSLAVGYLPSSGNTIYF.

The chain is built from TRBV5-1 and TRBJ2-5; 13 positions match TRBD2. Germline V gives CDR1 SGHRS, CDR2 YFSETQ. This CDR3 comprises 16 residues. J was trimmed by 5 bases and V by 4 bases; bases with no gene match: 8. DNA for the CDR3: TGCGCCAGCAGCCCCGGACTAGCGGGAGCGGTGGAGACCCAGTACTTC. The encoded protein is CASSPGLAGAVETQYF.

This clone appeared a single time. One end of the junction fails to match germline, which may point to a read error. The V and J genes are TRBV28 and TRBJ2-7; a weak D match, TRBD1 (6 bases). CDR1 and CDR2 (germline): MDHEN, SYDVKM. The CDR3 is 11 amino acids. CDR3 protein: CASSSNRVSFF. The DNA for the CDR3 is TGTGCCAGCAGTTCCAACAGGGTTAGCTTCTTC. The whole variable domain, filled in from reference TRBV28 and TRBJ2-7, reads DVKVTQSSRYLVKRTGEKVFLECVQDMDHENMFWYRQDPGLGLRLIYFSYDVKMKEKGDIPEGYSVSREKKERFSLILESASTNQTSMYLCASSSNRVSFFGPGTRLTVT.

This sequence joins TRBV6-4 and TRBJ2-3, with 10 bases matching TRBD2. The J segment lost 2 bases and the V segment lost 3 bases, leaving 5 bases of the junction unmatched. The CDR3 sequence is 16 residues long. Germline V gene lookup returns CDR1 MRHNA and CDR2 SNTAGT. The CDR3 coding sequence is TGTGCCAGCAGTGAAATAGCGGGGGGAATCACAGATACGCAGTATTTT. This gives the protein CASSEIAGGITDTQYF.

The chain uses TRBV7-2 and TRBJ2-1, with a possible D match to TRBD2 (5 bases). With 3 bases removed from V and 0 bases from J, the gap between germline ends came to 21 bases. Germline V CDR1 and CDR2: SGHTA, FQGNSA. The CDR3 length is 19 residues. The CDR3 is CASSFNRPQGAASYNEQFF. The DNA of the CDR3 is TGTGCCAGCAGCTTTAATAGGCCCCAAGGAGCGGCCTCCTACAATGAGCAGTTCTTC.

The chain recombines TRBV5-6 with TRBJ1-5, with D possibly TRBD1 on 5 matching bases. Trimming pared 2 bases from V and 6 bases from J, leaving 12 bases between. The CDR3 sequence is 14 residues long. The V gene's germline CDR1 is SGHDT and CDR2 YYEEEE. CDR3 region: CASSFGRGGQPQHF. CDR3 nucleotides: TGTGCCAGCAGCTTTGGGAGGGGCGGTCAGCCCCAGCATTTT.

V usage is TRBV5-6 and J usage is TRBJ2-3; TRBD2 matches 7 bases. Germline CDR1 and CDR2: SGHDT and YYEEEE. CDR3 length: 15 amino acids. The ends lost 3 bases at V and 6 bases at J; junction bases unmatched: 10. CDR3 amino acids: CASSYSGLGGDTQYF. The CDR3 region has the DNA TGTGCCAGCAGCTATTCCGGACTAGGAGGGGATACGCAGTATTTT. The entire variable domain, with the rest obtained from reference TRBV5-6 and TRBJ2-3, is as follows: DAGVTQSPTHLIKTRGQQVTLRCSPKSGHDTVSWYQQALGQGPQFIFQYYEEEERQRGNFPDRFSGHQFPNYSSELNVNALLLGDSALYLCASSYSGLGGDTQYFGPGTRLTVL.

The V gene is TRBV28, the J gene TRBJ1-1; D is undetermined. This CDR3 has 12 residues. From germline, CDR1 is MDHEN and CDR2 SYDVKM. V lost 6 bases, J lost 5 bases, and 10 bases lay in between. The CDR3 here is CASRNGWTEAFF. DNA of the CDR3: TGTGCCAGCAGAAACGGGTGGACTGAAGCTTTCTTT.

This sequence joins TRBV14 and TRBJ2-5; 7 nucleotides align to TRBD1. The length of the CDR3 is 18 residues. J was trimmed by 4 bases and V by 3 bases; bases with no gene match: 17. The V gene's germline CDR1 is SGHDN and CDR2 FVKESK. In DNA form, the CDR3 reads TGTGCCAGCAGCCACCGGGACAGATTTATTCCCAGGAGAGAGACCCAGTACTTC. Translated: CASSHRDRFIPRRETQYF. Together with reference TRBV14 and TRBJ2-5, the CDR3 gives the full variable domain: EAGVTQFPSHSVIEKGQTVTLRCDPISGHDNLYWYRRVMGKEIKFLLHFVKESKQDESGMPNNRFLAERTGGTYSTLKVQPAELEDSGVYFCASSHRDRFIPRRETQYFGPGTRLLVL.

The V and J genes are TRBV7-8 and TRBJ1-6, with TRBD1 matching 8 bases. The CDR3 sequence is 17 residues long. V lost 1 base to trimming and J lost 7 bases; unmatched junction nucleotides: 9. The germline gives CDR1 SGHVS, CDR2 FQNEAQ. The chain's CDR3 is CASSLVFGQGANSPLHF. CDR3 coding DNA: TGTGCCAGCAGCTTAGTCTTTGGCCAGGGGGCCAATTCACCCCTCCACTTT.